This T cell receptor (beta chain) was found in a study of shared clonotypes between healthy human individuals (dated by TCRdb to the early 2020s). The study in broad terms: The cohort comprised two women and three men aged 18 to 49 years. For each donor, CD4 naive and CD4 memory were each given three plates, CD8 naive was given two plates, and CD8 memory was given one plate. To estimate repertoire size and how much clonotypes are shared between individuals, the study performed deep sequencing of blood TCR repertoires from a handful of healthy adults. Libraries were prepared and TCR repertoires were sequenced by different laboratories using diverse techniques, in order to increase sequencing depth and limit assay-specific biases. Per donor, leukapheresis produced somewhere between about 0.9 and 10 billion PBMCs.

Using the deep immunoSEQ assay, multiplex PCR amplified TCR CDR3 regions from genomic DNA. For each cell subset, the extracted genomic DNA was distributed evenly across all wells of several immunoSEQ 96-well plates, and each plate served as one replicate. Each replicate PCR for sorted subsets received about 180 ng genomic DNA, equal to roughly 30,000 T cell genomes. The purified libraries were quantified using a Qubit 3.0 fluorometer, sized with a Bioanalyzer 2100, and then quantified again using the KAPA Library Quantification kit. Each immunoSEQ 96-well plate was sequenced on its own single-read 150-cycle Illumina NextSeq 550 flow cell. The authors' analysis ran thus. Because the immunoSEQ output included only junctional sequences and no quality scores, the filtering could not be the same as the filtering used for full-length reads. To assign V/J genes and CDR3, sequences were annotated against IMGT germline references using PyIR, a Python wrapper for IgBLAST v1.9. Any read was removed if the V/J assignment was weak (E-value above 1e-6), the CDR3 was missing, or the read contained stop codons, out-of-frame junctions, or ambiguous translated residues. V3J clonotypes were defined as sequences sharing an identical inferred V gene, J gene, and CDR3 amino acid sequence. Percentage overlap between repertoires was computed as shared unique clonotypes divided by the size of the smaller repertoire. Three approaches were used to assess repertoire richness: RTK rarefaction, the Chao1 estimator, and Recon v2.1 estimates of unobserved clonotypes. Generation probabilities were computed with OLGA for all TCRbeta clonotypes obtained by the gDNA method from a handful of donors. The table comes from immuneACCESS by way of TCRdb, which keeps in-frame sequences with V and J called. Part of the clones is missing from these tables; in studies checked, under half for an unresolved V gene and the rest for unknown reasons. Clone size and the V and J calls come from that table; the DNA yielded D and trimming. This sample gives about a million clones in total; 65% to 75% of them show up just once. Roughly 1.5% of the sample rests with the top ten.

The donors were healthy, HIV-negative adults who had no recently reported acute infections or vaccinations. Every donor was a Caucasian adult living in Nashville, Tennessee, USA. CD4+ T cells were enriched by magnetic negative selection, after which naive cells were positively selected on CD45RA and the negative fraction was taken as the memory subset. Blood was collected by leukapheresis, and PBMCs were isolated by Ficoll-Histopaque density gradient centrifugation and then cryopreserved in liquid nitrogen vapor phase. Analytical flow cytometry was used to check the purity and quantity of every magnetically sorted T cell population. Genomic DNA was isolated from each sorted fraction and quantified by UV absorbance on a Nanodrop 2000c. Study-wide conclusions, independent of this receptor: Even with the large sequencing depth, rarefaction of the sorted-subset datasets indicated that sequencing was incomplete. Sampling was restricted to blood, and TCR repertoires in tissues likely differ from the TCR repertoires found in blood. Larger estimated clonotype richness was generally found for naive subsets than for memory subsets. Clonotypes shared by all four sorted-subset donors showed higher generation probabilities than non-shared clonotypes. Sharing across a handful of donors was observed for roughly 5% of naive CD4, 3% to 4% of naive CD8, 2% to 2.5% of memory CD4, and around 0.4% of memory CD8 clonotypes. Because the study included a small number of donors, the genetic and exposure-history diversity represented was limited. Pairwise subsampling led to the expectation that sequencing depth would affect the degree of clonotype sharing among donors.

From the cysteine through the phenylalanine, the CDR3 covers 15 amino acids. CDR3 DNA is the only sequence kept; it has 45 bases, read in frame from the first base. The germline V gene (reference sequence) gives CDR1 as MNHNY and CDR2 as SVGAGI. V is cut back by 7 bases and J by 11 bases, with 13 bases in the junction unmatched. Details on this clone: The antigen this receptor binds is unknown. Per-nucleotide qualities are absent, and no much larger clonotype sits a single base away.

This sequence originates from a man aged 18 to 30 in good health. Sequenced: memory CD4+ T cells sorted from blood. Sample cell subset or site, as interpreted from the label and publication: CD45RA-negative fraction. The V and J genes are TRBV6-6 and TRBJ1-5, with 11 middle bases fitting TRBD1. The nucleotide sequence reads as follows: TGTGCCAGCACCCCGGACAGGGGGCGCGGGGAAGCCCAGCATTTT. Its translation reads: CASTPDRGRGEAQHF.